This is a list of T cell receptor beta chains from one sample in a study of early T cells in non-severe SARS-CoV-2 infection. TCRdb re-called the 5' RACE reads through MiXCR, storing one row per CDR3 protein. Among 70,000 or so distinct CDR3 sequences listed, approximately 4.5% were seen once. Source: whole blood, taken at baseline. All receptors come from an adult who was a healthcare worker with PCR-confirmed SARS-CoV-2 infection or an uninfected control (not recorded which). The donor label of this sample is uncertain. Both conserved end residues are part of each CDR3. A D gene is named only where the DNA matches it firmly. The listing skips clone size in some rows; elsewhere it reads once, few, many or a size class.

clone size	CDR3 length	D gene	V gene	J gene	CDR3 protein	CDR3 DNA
few	14	NA	TRBV7-2	TRBJ1-2	CASSLGPVNYGYTF	TGTGCCAGCAGCTTAGGACCTGTGAACTATGGCTACACCTTC
many	15	TRBD1	TRBV6-1	TRBJ2-5	CASSLGTGVGETQYF	TGTGCCAGCAGCCTCGGAACAGGGGTCGGGGAGACCCAGTACTTC
many	14	TRBD2	TRBV20-1	TRBJ2-7	CSVTSGGAVYEQYF	TGCAGTGTCACTAGCGGGGGGGCCGTGTACGAGCAGTACTTC
many	15	NA	TRBV28	TRBJ2-7	CASTDSRKGGYEQYF	TGTGCCAGCACAGACTCCCGCAAGGGAGGCTACGAGCAGTACTTC
many	17	NA	TRBV20-1	TRBJ2-3	CSARDAQGGHGTDTQYF	TGCAGTGCTAGAGATGCACAGGGCGGACATGGCACAGATACGCAGTATTTT
few	19	NA	TRBV11-3	TRBJ2-1	CASSYGRGASEGSYNEQFF	TGTGCCAGCAGCTACGGACGGGGGGCCAGTGAAGGATCCTACAATGAGCAGTTCTTC
many	15	NA	TRBV12-3/TRBV12-4	TRBJ2-3	CASSFPGLSTDTQYF	TGTGCCAGCAGCTTTCCGGGACTCAGCACAGATACGCAGTATTTT
NA	14	TRBD1	TRBV5-1	TRBJ2-7	CASSSDRASYEQYF	TGCGCCAGCAGCTCGGACAGGGCTTCCTACGAGCAGTACTTC
many	14	NA	TRBV7-9	TRBJ2-7	CASSHRSKVYEQYF	TGTGCCAGCAGCCACCGATCAAAAGTCTACGAGCAGTACTTC
few	15	NA	TRBV28	TRBJ1-1	CASRAAGRPNTEAFF	TGTGCCAGCAGAGCCGCGGGACGGCCGAACACTGAAGCTTTCTTT
NA	15	NA	TRBV28	TRBJ2-7	CASSLYGGSSYEQYF	TGTGCCAGCAGTTTATATGGAGGTTCATCCTACGAGCAGTACTTC
NA	15	NA	TRBV27	TRBJ2-7	CASSRGDPTPYEQYF	TGTGCCAGCTCAAGAGGTGACCCCACACCCTACGAGCAGTACTTC
NA	15	TRBD1	TRBV4-2	TRBJ1-2	CASSPDDRGTMGYTF	TGTGCCAGCAGCCCGGACGACAGGGGGACTATGGGCTACACCTTC
NA	17	NA	TRBV28	TRBJ1-5	CASSFPREGKLNQPQHF	TGTGCCAGCAGTTTTCCCAGGGAGGGTAAACTCAATCAGCCCCAGCATTTT
NA	15	NA	TRBV3-1	TRBJ2-7	CASSQGAGGSYEQYF	TGTGCCAGCAGCCAAGGTGCAGGGGGGAGTTACGAGCAGTACTTC
few	13	TRBD2	TRBV10-2	TRBJ2-3	CASRAGGPDTQYF	TGCGCCAGCAGGGCGGGGGGGCCAGATACGCAGTATTTT
many	13	NA	TRBV7-2	TRBJ1-2	CASSVLQLYGYTF	TGTGCCAGCAGCGTGTTACAGCTCTATGGCTACACCTTC
many	14	TRBD1	TRBV6-2/TRBV6-3	TRBJ2-3	CASRTGDRTDTQYF	TGTGCCAGCAGAACAGGGGACCGCACAGATACGCAGTATTTT
many	15	TRBD1	TRBV4-1	TRBJ2-7	CASSQVEGGASGQYF	TGCGCCAGCAGCCAAGTGGAAGGGGGCGCCTCCGGGCAGTACTTC
few	15	TRBD2	TRBV11-2	TRBJ2-3	CASTLSGGAQDTQYF	TGTGCCAGCACCCTTAGCGGGGGGGCGCAAGATACGCAGTATTTT
many	16	NA	TRBV29-1	TRBJ1-1	CSVEDVEMTANTEAFF	TGCAGCGTTGAAGATGTCGAAATGACAGCGAACACTGAAGCTTTCTTT
many	13	NA	TRBV12-3/TRBV12-4	TRBJ1-5	CASSYTINQPQHF	TGTGCCAGCAGTTACACAATCAATCAGCCCCAGCATTTT
many	16	NA	TRBV24-1	TRBJ2-5	CATSDAPTDGQETQYF	TGTGCCACCAGTGACGCACCAACCGACGGACAAGAGACCCAGTACTTC
few	19	TRBD2	TRBV18	TRBJ2-6	CASSLQLAASLSGANVLTF	TGTGCCAGCTCACTCCAACTAGCGGCGTCACTCTCTGGGGCCAACGTCCTGACTTTC
NA	15	NA	TRBV19	TRBJ2-7	CASSSDRDGIYEQYF	TGTGCCAGTAGCTCGGACCGGGACGGAATCTACGAGCAGTACTTC
few	14	NA	TRBV11-2	TRBJ2-1	CASTLGSSYNEQSF	TGTGCCAGCACCTTAGGCAGCAGCTACAATGAGCAGTCCTTC
many	15	NA	TRBV6-5	TRBJ1-3	CASSYGRGPGNTIYF	TGTGCCAGCAGTTACGGCCGCGGTCCTGGAAACACCATATATTTT
NA	17	NA	TRBV7-2	TRBJ1-2	CASSLARSTAGGYGYTF	TGTGCCAGCAGCTTAGCGAGGAGTACCGCCGGGGGCTATGGCTACACCTTC
many	14	NA	TRBV20-1	TRBJ2-7	CSARAPGYFYEQYF	TGCAGTGCTAGAGCCCCCGGGTACTTTTACGAGCAGTACTTC
NA	12	NA	TRBV28	TRBJ2-1	CASSPLGYEQFF	TGTGCCAGCAGCCCACTTGGGTATGAGCAGTTCTTC
NA	15	NA	TRBV3-1	TRBJ1-6	CASSQAGPDHSPLHF	TGTGCCAGCAGCCAAGCAGGCCCAGATCATTCACCCCTCCACTTT
few	15	NA	TRBV18	TRBJ1-6	CASSPGSSYNSPLHF	TGTGCCAGCTCACCAGGGAGCTCCTATAATTCACCCCTCCACTTT
NA	18	TRBD2	TRBV11-2	TRBJ2-1	CASSLVITLGRRSNEQFF	TGTGCCAGCAGCTTAGTAATCACGCTCGGGAGGAGAAGCAATGAGCAGTTCTTC
NA	15	TRBD1	TRBV9	TRBJ2-2	CASSVQGAETGELFF	TGTGCCAGCAGCGTACAGGGGGCAGAAACCGGGGAGCTGTTTTTT
many	18	NA	TRBV11-2	TRBJ2-6	CASSYRREWESGANVLTF	TGTGCCAGCAGCTACCGTCGAGAGTGGGAATCTGGGGCCAACGTCCTGACTTTC
many	16	TRBD1	TRBV5-1	TRBJ1-6	CASSLETGASNSPLHF	TGCGCCAGCAGCTTGGAGACAGGGGCAAGTAATTCACCCCTCCACTTT
many	15	NA	TRBV7-2	TRBJ2-1	CASSWPRGLDNEQFF	TGTGCCAGCAGCTGGCCGCGCGGCCTTGACAATGAGCAGTTCTTC
NA	17	NA	TRBV2	TRBJ2-7	CASSESRQAISSYEQYF	TGTGCCAGCAGCGAAAGTCGACAGGCCATTAGCTCCTACGAGCAGTACTTC
many	13	NA	TRBV28	TRBJ2-2	CASSSLGTGELFF	TGTGCCAGCAGTTCCCTGGGGACCGGGGAGCTGTTTTTT
NA	13	NA	TRBV6-5	TRBJ1-1	CASGGRGEGEAFF	TGTGCCAGCGGGGGCAGGGGCGAAGGTGAAGCTTTCTTT
few	15	TRBD2	TRBV11-3	TRBJ2-5	CASSLGGTNQETQYF	TGTGCCAGCAGCTTAGGGGGGACTAACCAAGAGACCCAGTACTTC
many	13	NA	TRBV29-1	TRBJ1-1	CSVEAGILTEAFF	TGCAGCGTTGAGGCGGGAATTCTCACTGAAGCTTTCTTT